This TCR beta chain came from a study of T cell repertoires in cytomegalovirus infection. In TCRdb, the reads were re-called with MiXCR into one record per CDR3 protein. The data hold more than 150,000 distinct CDR3 sequences, with roughly a sixth observed a single time. The CDR3 has 13 residues. Trimming pared 0 bases from V and 0 bases from J, leaving 6 bases between. Germline CDR1 is GTSNPN and CDR2 is SVGIG (reference sequence). General observations from the study: Clonotypes of TCR beta that were HLA-C-restricted and CMV-specific dominated the ex vivo response.

This clonotype appeared many times. Its antigen remains unknown. V and J are TRBV30 and TRBJ2-7; the D is unclear. The sequence was obtained from a human donor in good health (CMV status not recorded). Some clones in this sample may be carry-over from other donors' samples. The sequencing input was CD8+ T cells from PBMCs. The CDR3 DNA reads as TGTGCCTGGAGTGTCGGCCGCTCCTACGAGCAGTACTTC. Encoded protein: CAWSVGRSYEQYF.